Shown below are 25 T cell receptor beta chains from a single sample sequenced in a study of cytotoxic CD8 clonotypes in ibrutinib-treated CLL. Data came from immunoSEQ multiplex PCR; TCRdb stores just in-frame clones and leaves some out. Seen here are 110,000 to 150,000 clones, about 70% observed once, and the top ten hold roughly 4.7%. This material consisted of PBMCs, taken after 24 months of ibrutinib treatment. These receptors originate from a human donor with chronic lymphocytic leukemia.

Judged by abundance, this clone is medium-sized. This chain connects TRBV6-1 to TRBJ1-2, with D hard to call. Germline V gene data show CDR1 as MNHNS and CDR2 as SASEGT. This CDR3 region has 15 residues. The V end was cut by 7 bases, the J end by 2 bases, with 17 bases between. DNA for the CDR3: TGTGCCAGCAACCACCCCCCTCACGGGAACTATGGCTACACCTTC. Encoded protein: CASNHPPHGNYGYTF.

This clone was recorded once. This chain joins TRBV27 and TRBJ2-2; tentatively, D is TRBD2 (6 bases). This CDR3 is 14 amino acids long. The V and J ends lost 6 bases and 0 bases respectively, with 8 bases between them. Germline V lookup: CDR1 MNHEY, CDR2 SMNVEV (reference sequence). The CDR3 here is CASSPGANTGELFF. In nucleotides, the CDR3 is TGTGCCAGCAGCCCGGGGGCGAACACCGGGGAGCTGTTTTTT.

In this sample, this clone turned up a few times. This chain links TRBV6-6 with TRBJ1-3; D is possibly TRBD1 (6 bases). This CDR3 comprises 15 residues. The germline CDR1 and CDR2 sequences are MNHNY and SVGAGI (reference sequence). Trimming shortened V by 7 bases and J by 0 bases, and 13 bases separated the two germline ends. CDR3 in DNA: TGTGCCAGCACCCAGGGGTGGCGCTCTGGAAACACCATATATTTT. Its protein product is CASTQGWRSGNTIYF.

This clone was detected once. The chain is built from TRBV7-2 and TRBJ2-5, with a weak D call TRBD2 (5 bases). The CDR3 sequence is 15 residues long. Trimming shortened V by 2 bases and J by 1 base, and 11 bases separated the two germline ends. Looked up from germline, CDR1 is SGHTA and CDR2 is FQGNSA. CDR3 sequence: CASSLSGGPQETQYF. The CDR3 region has the DNA TGTGCCAGCAGCTTATCGGGCGGGCCCCAAGAGACCCAGTACTTC.

This chain uses TRBV28 with TRBJ1-5; a possible D gene is TRBD1 (5 bases). The germline V and J ends were trimmed by 6 bases and 5 bases, with 23 bases remaining between them. The germline V gene encodes CDR1 MDHEN and CDR2 SYDVKM. This CDR3 has 17 residues. The CDR3 bases are TGTGCCAGCAGACAAAATTTTAGGTGGCAGGGCCATCAGCCCCAGCATTTT. This gives the protein CASRQNFRWQGHQPQHF.

The rearrangement joins TRBV27 to TRBJ2-2; tentatively, D is TRBD1 or TRBD2 (5 bases each). This CDR3 has 13 amino acids. From germline, CDR1 is MNHEY and CDR2 SMNVEV (reference sequence). With 4 bases removed from V and 5 bases from J, the gap between germline ends came to 8 bases. The CDR3 loop reads CASSWGLTGELFF. The CDR3 DNA is TGTGCCAGCAGTTGGGGGTTGACCGGGGAGCTGTTTTTT.

This clone was seen only a few times. J is TRBJ1-4 and V is TRBV18; possibly TRBD1 for D (5 bases). V was shortened by 3 bases and J by 8 bases, with 10 bases between the two germline ends. Germline CDR1 and CDR2: KGHSH and LQKENI. The CDR3 is 13 residues long. CDR3 sequence: CASSPWRGEKLFF. The DNA of the CDR3 is TGTGCCAGCTCACCGTGGCGGGGGGAAAAACTGTTTTTT. The whole variable domain, remainder taken from reference TRBV18 and TRBJ1-4, is NAGVMQNPRHLVRRRGQEARLRCSPMKGHSHVYWYRQLPEEGLKFMVYLQKENIIDESGMPKERFSAEFPKEGPSILRIQQVVRGDSAAYFCASSPWRGEKLFFGSGTQLSVL.

The V and J genes are TRBV28 and TRBJ2-5, with 8 bases matching TRBD1. Germline V gene sequence: CDR1 MDHEN, CDR2 SYDVKM. This CDR3 region has 17 residues. V dropped 2 bases and J dropped 5; count of bases not matched to a gene: 13. CDR3 amino acids: CASSLGVAGGRWETQYF. The CDR3 nucleotides read TGTGCCAGCAGTTTAGGAGTGGCAGGGGGCAGGTGGGAGACCCAGTACTTC. The whole variable domain, filled in from reference TRBV28 and TRBJ2-5, reads DVKVTQSSRYLVKRTGEKVFLECVQDMDHENMFWYRQDPGLGLRLIYFSYDVKMKEKGDIPEGYSVSREKKERFSLILESASTNQTSMYLCASSLGVAGGRWETQYFGPGTRLLVL.

The chain links TRBV6-5 to TRBJ1-3; D unclear. The length of the CDR3 is 14 residues. Trimming removed 6 bases from V and 7 bases from J, with 16 bases in between. Germline values: CDR1 MNHEY, CDR2 SVGAGI. The CDR3 loop reads CASSPGVLGNTIYF. CDR3 DNA sequence: TGTGCCAGCAGCCCCGGCGTCCTGGGGAACACCATATATTTT.

The V gene is TRBV27, the J gene TRBJ2-7; TRBD1 agrees at 9 bases. The ends lost 5 bases at V and 7 bases at J; junction bases unmatched: 15. The germline CDR1 and CDR2 sequences are MNHEY and SMNVEV (reference sequence). The CDR3 has 16 residues. The CDR3 reads CASSPFGGQGAREQYF. The DNA of the CDR3 is TGTGCCAGCAGTCCGTTTGGGGGACAGGGAGCGAGGGAGCAGTACTTC.

The chain recombines TRBV11-2 with TRBJ2-1; no reliable D call. The V gene lost 5 bases and the J gene lost 8 bases, with 13 bases spanning the gap. This CDR3 is built from 13 residues. CDR1 SGHAT and CDR2 FQNNGV come from the germline V gene. The CDR3: CASSTNSLDEQFF. The DNA for the CDR3 is TGTGCCAGCAGCACCAACAGTCTCGATGAGCAGTTCTTC. The entire variable domain, with the rest obtained from reference TRBV11-2 and TRBJ2-1, is as follows: EAGVAQSPRYKIIEKRQSVAFWCNPISGHATLYWYQQILGQGPKLLIQFQNNGVVDDSQLPKDRFSAERLKGVDSTLKIQPAKLEDSAVYLCASSTNSLDEQFFGPGTRLTVL.

V gene TRBV5-4 combines with J gene TRBJ2-1; the D is unclear. Germline CDR1 is SGHNT and CDR2 is YYREEE (reference sequence). Trimming removed 2 bases from V and 10 bases from J, with 13 bases in between. This CDR3 spans 13 amino acids. CDR3 nucleotide sequence: TGTGCCAGCAGCTTTGCCCGCCACGGCGAGCAGTTCTTC. Its translation: CASSFARHGEQFF.

The rearrangement links TRBV6-5 to TRBJ2-5; the D is unclear. Trimming took 4 bases from V and 3 from J, leaving 9 bases between them. The length of the CDR3 is 13 residues. Germline assignment: CDR1 MNHEY and CDR2 SVGAGI. CDR3: CASSLRAEETQYF. The CDR3 DNA is TGTGCCAGCAGTTTGCGAGCCGAAGAGACCCAGTACTTC.

The CDR3 region is CASRDHKGGPQETQYF. The CDR3 DNA sequence: TGTGCCAGCAGGGACCATAAGGGGGGACCCCAAGAGACCCAGTACTTC. The chain links TRBV28 to TRBJ2-5; D may be TRBD1 or TRBD2 (6 bases each). V lost 6 bases and J 1 base, leaving 18 bases between the germline ends. Germline V gene data show CDR1 as MDHEN and CDR2 as SYDVKM. The CDR3 sequence is 16 residues long.

The chain carries TRBV19 and TRBJ1-5; D is possibly TRBD1 (5 bases). Germline V gene sequence: CDR1 LNHDA, CDR2 SQIVND (reference sequence). The CDR3 runs 14 residues. The germline V and J ends were trimmed by 6 bases and 2 bases, with 11 bases remaining between them. The CDR3 region has the DNA TGTGCCAGTAGCTCCAGGGACGGCAATCAGCCCCAGCATTTT. Residues: CASSSRDGNQPQHF.

The rearrangement links TRBV5-3 to TRBJ2-2; D not certain. TRBV5-3 is marked as an open reading frame, function uncertain. The ends were cut back, 3 bases at V and 0 bases at J, with 12 bases in the middle. The CDR3 is 16 residues long. The CDR3 spells CARSSRYNANTGELFF. CDR3 DNA sequence: TGTGCCAGAAGCTCCCGTTATAACGCGAACACCGGGGAGCTGTTTTTT.

The count of this clone is one. The CDR3 DNA reads as TGTGCCAGCACCAAGGGAGTAGCGGGAGGGGATGAGCAGTTCTTC. It encodes CASTKGVAGGDEQFF. The chain carries TRBV2 and TRBJ2-1; 11 bases agree with TRBD2. The CDR3 is made up of 15 amino acids. Germline assignment: CDR1 SNHLY and CDR2 FYNNEI. V shed 7 bases and J 8 bases; nucleotides not matched to a gene: 10.

This clone was observed many times. The V call is TRBV7-9, the J call TRBJ2-7, with D maybe TRBD1 (6 bases). Looked up from germline, CDR1 is SEHNR and CDR2 is FQNEAQ (reference sequence). The CDR3 runs 16 residues. Trimming pared 4 bases from V and 3 bases from J, leaving 19 bases between. CDR3 residues: CASSSPFQGPNYEQYF. Here the CDR3 DNA reads TGTGCCAGCAGCTCACCCTTCCAGGGGCCCAACTACGAGCAGTACTTC.

The V gene is TRBV4-3, the J gene TRBJ2-3, with 7 bases aligning to TRBD2. The length of the CDR3 is 13 residues. Germline-derived CDR1 and CDR2 are LGHNA and YSLEER. V was clipped by 2 bases and J by 8 bases; unmatched bases: 4. The CDR3 nucleotides read TGCGCCAGCAGCCAAAGGTGGGGGGGTACGCAGTATTTT. This codes for CASSQRWGGTQYF.

The V gene is TRBV11-2, the J gene TRBJ2-2, with D maybe TRBD2 (6 bases). This CDR3 contains 14 residues. Germline loops: CDR1 SGHAT, CDR2 FQNNGV. Trimming removed 1 base from V and 8 bases from J, with 11 bases in between. The CDR3, as DNA: TGTGCCAGCAGCTTAGGCGGGGTGGCGGGGGAGCTGTTTTTT. The encoded protein is CASSLGGVAGELFF.

This chain uses TRBV7-9 with TRBJ2-1; no reliable D call. Germline values: CDR1 SEHNR, CDR2 FQNEAQ (reference sequence). V lost 6 bases and J 8 bases, leaving 14 bases between the germline ends. The CDR3 length is 13 residues. The CDR3 region has the DNA TGTGCCAGCAGGCTCCCGGCCCGTCATGAGCAGTTCTTC. Protein product: CASRLPARHEQFF.

The rearrangement links TRBV4-1 to TRBJ2-1; TRBD2 might be the D (6 bases). The CDR3 consists of 14 residues. Trimming shortened V by 0 bases and J by 4 bases, and 7 bases separated the two germline ends. Germline V gene lookup returns CDR1 MGHRA and CDR2 YSYEKL. The CDR3 DNA sequence: TGCGCCAGCAGCCAAGAGGCGGGGTACAATGAGCAGTTCTTC. As protein: CASSQEAGYNEQFF.

The J gene is TRBJ1-2, the V gene TRBV27, with 7 bases fitting TRBD1. Unmatched junction bases numbered 6, after V lost 5 bases and J lost 3 bases. CDR1 and CDR2 (germline): MNHEY, SMNVEV (reference sequence). The CDR3 is 14 amino acids. This chain's CDR3 is CASSPMTGYYGYTF. CDR3 nucleotide sequence: TGTGCCAGCAGTCCGATGACAGGGTACTATGGCTACACCTTC.

The chain joins TRBV28 to TRBJ2-5; 15 bases are shared with TRBD2. V lost 2 bases and J lost 0; bases outside the gene matches: 4. The CDR3 is made up of 18 amino acids. Germline V gene lookup returns CDR1 MDHEN and CDR2 SYDVKM. The CDR3 is CASSLGLAGGSYQETQYF. The CDR3 coding sequence is TGTGCCAGCAGTTTAGGACTAGCGGGAGGGTCCTACCAAGAGACCCAGTACTTC.

The rearrangement uses TRBV30 and TRBJ2-2, with D tentatively TRBD1 or TRBD2 (5 bases each). This CDR3 is 17 amino acids long. V lost 3 bases, J lost 2 bases, and 19 bases lay in between. Germline values: CDR1 GTSNPN, CDR2 SVGIG (reference sequence). In DNA, the CDR3 is TGTGCCTGGAGCCCTAGTGGGCCAGGGAGTAACACCGGGGAGCTGTTTTTT. It yields the protein CAWSPSGPGSNTGELFF.